The text below deals with one TCR beta chain. Produced via immunoSEQ multiplex PCR; TCRdb's table is partial and in-frame only. The sample yields approximately 30,000 clones, roughly nine tenths seen once. Sample treatment: preoperative locoregional IRX-2 cytokine immunotherapy. This phase Ib study tested locoregional IRX-2 cytokine immunotherapy given before surgery. The source of the sample is a study of preoperative IRX-2 immunotherapy in early breast cancer. This CDR3 is built from 13 residues. After removal of 3 bases from V and 7 bases from J, the junction contained 5 bases not matched to a gene.

Sequencing was performed on tumor tissue, taken after IRX-2 immunotherapy. The rearrangement links TRBV7-1 to TRBJ2-7; 8 bases map to TRBD2. TRBV7-1 is an open reading frame whose function is uncertain. This clonotype was obtained from a human donor with breast cancer. DNA of the CDR3: TGTGCCAGCAGCTCGCGGGAGGCAGGGGAGCAGTACTTC. It codes for CASSSREAGEQYF.